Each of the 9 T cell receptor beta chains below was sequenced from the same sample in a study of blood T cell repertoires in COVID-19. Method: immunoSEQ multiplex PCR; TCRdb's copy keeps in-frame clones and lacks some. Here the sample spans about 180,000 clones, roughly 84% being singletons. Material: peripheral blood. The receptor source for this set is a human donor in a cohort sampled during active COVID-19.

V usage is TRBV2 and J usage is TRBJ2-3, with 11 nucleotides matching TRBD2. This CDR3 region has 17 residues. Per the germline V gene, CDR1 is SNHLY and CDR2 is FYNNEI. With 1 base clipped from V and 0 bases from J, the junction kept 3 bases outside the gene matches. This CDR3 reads CASSEGLAGLSTDTQYF. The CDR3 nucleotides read TGTGCCAGCAGTGAAGGACTAGCGGGGTTGAGCACAGATACGCAGTATTTT.

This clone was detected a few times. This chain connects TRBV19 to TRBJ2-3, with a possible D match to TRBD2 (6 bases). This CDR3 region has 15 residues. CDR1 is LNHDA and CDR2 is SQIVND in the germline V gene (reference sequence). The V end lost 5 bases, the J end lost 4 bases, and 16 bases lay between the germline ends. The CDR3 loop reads CASSERLGLSDTQYF. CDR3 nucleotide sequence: TGTGCCAGTAGTGAGAGACTAGGCCTATCAGATACGCAGTATTTT. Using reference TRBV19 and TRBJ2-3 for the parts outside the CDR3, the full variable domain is DGGITQSPKYLFRKEGQNVTLSCEQNLNHDAMYWYRQDPGQGLRLIYYSQIVNDFQKGDIAEGYSVSREKKESFPLTVTSAQKNPTAFYLCASSERLGLSDTQYFGPGTRLTVL.

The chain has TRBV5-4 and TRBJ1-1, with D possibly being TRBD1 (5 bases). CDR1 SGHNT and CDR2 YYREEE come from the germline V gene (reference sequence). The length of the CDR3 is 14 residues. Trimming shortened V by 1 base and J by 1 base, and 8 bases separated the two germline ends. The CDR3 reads CASSLPGKNTEAFF. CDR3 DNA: TGTGCCAGCAGCTTGCCAGGGAAGAACACTGAAGCTTTCTTT.

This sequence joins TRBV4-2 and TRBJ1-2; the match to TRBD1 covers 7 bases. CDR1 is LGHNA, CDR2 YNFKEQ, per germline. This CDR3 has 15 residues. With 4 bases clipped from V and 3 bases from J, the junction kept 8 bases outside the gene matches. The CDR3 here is CASSPTGPQYYGYTF. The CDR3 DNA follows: TGTGCCAGCAGCCCGACAGGGCCCCAATACTATGGCTACACCTTC.

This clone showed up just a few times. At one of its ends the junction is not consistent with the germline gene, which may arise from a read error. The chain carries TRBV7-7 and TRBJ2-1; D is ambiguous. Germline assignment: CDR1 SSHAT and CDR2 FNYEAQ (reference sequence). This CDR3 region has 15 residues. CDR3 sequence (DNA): TGTGCTAGCAGCTTAGCTCAAAACGGTTTCAATGAGCAGTTCTTC. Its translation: CASSLAQNGFNEQFF. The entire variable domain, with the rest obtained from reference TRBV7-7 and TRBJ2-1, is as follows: GAGVSQSPRYKVTKRGQDVTLRCDPISSHATLYWYQQALGQGPEFLTYFNYEAQPDKSGLPSDRFSAERPEGSISTLTIQRTEQRDSAMYRCASSLAQNGFNEQFFGPGTRLTVL.

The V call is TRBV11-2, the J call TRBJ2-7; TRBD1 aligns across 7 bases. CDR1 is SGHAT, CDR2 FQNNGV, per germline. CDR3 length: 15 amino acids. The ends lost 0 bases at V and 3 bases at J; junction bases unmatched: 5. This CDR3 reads CASSLDRTGGYEQYF. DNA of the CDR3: TGTGCCAGCAGCTTAGATAGGACAGGAGGCTACGAGCAGTACTTC.

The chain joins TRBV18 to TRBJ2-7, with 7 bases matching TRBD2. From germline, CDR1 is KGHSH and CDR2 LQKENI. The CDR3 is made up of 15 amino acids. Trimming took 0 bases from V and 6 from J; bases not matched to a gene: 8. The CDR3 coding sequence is TGTGCCAGCTCACCACCGAGATCGGGGGGAGCCGAGCAGTACTTC. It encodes CASSPPRSGGAEQYF.

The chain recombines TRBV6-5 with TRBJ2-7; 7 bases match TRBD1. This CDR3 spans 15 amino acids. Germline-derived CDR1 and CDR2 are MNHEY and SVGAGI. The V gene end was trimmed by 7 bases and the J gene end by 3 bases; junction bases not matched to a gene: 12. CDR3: CASTLPQTGRYEQYF. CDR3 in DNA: TGTGCCAGCACCCTACCACAGACAGGGCGCTACGAGCAGTACTTC.

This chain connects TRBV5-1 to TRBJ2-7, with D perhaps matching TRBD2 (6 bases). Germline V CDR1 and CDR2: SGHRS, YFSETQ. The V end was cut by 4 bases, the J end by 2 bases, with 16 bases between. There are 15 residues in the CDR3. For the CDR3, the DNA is TGCGCCAGCAGCCCGGGAGCGGCAGGGCCCTACGAGCAGTACTTC. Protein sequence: CASSPGAAGPYEQYF.